The next 14 T cell receptor beta chains were all read from a single sample in a study of T cells in localized non-small cell lung cancer. Profiled with immunoSEQ multiplex PCR; TCRdb holds only in-frame clones, not every one. The sample records 65,000 to 95,000 clones, around 80% being singletons. This material consisted of PBMCs, taken before any cancer treatment. The receptors stem from a man aged 40 to 75 with stage II squamous cell lung carcinoma.

J is TRBJ1-2 and V is TRBV5-4; TRBD1 aligns across 8 bases. The CDR3 sequence is 16 residues long. Looked up from germline, CDR1 is SGHNT and CDR2 is YYREEE (reference sequence). V was pared by 4 bases and J by 3 bases, with 11 bases of the junction left unmatched. The CDR3 bases are TGTGCCAGCAGCGCGGCATATACAGGGGGAGACTATGGCTACACCTTC. This encodes CASSAAYTGGDYGYTF.

V gene TRBV30 combines with J gene TRBJ1-6; D remains unclear. Germline-derived CDR1 and CDR2 are GTSNPN and SVGIG (reference sequence). V was shortened by 0 bases and J by 6 bases, with 9 bases between the two germline ends. The CDR3 runs to 14 residues. Written as DNA, the CDR3 is TGTGCCTGGAGTGTACTTATTGGTAATTCACCCCTCCACTTT. Its protein product is CAWSVLIGNSPLHF.

The V call is TRBV6-1, the J call TRBJ1-6; 7 bases fit TRBD1. This CDR3 region has 14 residues. Germline CDR1 is MNHNS and CDR2 is SASEGT. J lost 7 bases, V lost 6 bases, and 6 bases had no gene match. The CDR3 nucleotides read TGTGCCAGCAGCAAGACAGGGAGGAATTCACCCCTCCACTTT. It yields the protein CASSKTGRNSPLHF.

The CDR3 DNA follows: TGTGCCAGCAGTGGCGGGGCGTCCTACGAGCAGTACTTC. Encoded protein: CASSGGASYEQYF. The chain is built from TRBV27 and TRBJ2-7; D may be TRBD2 (6 bases). The germline gives CDR1 MNHEY, CDR2 SMNVEV (reference sequence). V lost 5 bases, J lost 1 base, and 9 bases lay in between. The CDR3 consists of 13 residues.

The chain joins TRBV2 to TRBJ1-5, with D unclear. The CDR3 totals 11 residues. Germline CDR1 reads SNHLY; CDR2 reads FYNNEI. V lost 6 bases to trimming and J lost 3 bases, with 3 bases between them. In DNA, the CDR3 is TGTGCCAGCAGGTACAATCAGCCCCAGCATTTT. Translation gives CASRYNQPQHF.

This clone was observed once. The CDR3 loop is CASSSPDSLSPLHF. Here the CDR3 DNA reads TGTGCCAGCAGCTCTCCCGATTCACTTTCACCCCTCCACTTT. The chain employs TRBV5-4 and TRBJ1-6, with D hard to call. Germline assignment: CDR1 SGHNT and CDR2 YYREEE (reference sequence). Trimming removed 3 bases from V and 9 bases from J, with 13 bases in between. The CDR3 length is 14 residues.

The rearrangement links TRBV6-5 to TRBJ1-1, with D tentatively TRBD1 (5 bases). The V end lost 0 bases, the J end lost 1 base, and 9 bases lay between the germline ends. The CDR3 is 15 residues long. The germline gives CDR1 MNHEY, CDR2 SVGAGI. The CDR3 is CASSYSRGPNTEAFF. The CDR3 region has the DNA TGTGCCAGCAGTTACTCGAGGGGCCCGAACACTGAAGCTTTCTTT.

V is TRBV27 and J is TRBJ1-6; D gene unclear. V lost 4 bases to trimming and J lost 7 bases, with 11 bases between them. The CDR3 sequence is 14 residues long. Per germline, CDR1 MNHEY and CDR2 SMNVEV (reference sequence). The CDR3 loop is CASSSVLPNSPLHF. The CDR3, as DNA: TGTGCCAGCAGTTCGGTACTCCCGAATTCACCCCTCCACTTT.

This clone was seen just once. V is TRBV2 and J is TRBJ2-1; D remains ambiguous. The CDR3 extends over 10 amino acids. The germline CDR1 and CDR2 sequences are SNHLY and FYNNEI. V shed 5 bases and J shed 9 bases, with 5 bases lying between them. The CDR3 protein is CASSLIEQFF. The CDR3 nucleotides read TGTGCCAGCAGTCTAATTGAGCAGTTCTTC.

The V call is TRBV15, the J call TRBJ1-4; D unresolved. The germline V gene encodes CDR1 LNHNV and CDR2 YYDKDF (reference sequence). V shed 6 bases and J shed 8 bases, with 13 bases lying between them. The CDR3 covers 13 residues. CDR3 DNA sequence: TGTGCCACCAGAGTCCCTCCTGGGGAAAAACTGTTTTTT. Translation: CATRVPPGEKLFF.

The V call is TRBV6-1, the J call TRBJ2-7; D is unclear. CDR1 is MNHNS, CDR2 SASEGT, per germline. V was clipped by 4 bases and J by 9 bases, with 10 bases between them. There are 11 residues in the CDR3. The CDR3 nucleotides read TGTGCCAGCAGTGGAGCATCCGGGCAGTACTTC. The encoded protein is CASSGASGQYF.

J is TRBJ2-1 and V is TRBV5-4, with TRBD1 matching 8 bases. The germline CDR1 and CDR2 sequences are SGHNT and YYREEE (reference sequence). This CDR3 is 15 amino acids long. V lost 4 bases to trimming and J lost 5 bases; unmatched junction nucleotides: 8. CDR3 protein: CASSVGTGDNNEQFF. CDR3 bases: TGTGCCAGCAGCGTCGGGACAGGAGATAACAATGAGCAGTTCTTC.

This clone was detected only a few times. The DNA is left out, because the CDR3 cannot be placed on it with certainty; the CDR3 is given as TCRdb lists it. The chain is built from TRBV13 and TRBJ2-5; the DNA was not compared with TRBD1, the D call given in the table. The CDR3 adds up to 14 amino acids, both ends counted. Germline V CDR1 and CDR2: PRHDT, FYEKMQ (reference sequence). The CDR3 sequence is CASSSSDSGETQYF.

This chain connects TRBV27 to TRBJ1-5; 9 bases align to TRBD1. The CDR3 sequence is 15 residues long. Germline V gene data show CDR1 as MNHEY and CDR2 as SMNVEV (reference sequence). With V trimmed by 5 bases and J by 4 bases, 6 bases remained unmatched. The CDR3 coding sequence is TGTGCCAGCAGTCCGCGGGACAGGGCAAATCAGCCCCAGCATTTT. This codes for CASSPRDRANQPQHF.